The 2 T cell receptor beta chains listed next were all sequenced from one sample in a study of OX40 agonist ivuxolimab in advanced cancers. Receptor libraries were prepared by the immunoSEQ multiplex PCR assay. TCRdb retrieved this table from immuneACCESS and kept in-frame rearrangements only. Not all clones are present; in checked studies, unresolved V genes account for under half, and no reason is known for the remainder. The sample data list roughly 59,000 clones, and 81% of these were observed just once. The ten top clones hold roughly 0.99% of the sample. Sequencing used CD4+ or CD8+ T cells sorted from blood, obtained in a trial of the OX40 agonist ivuxolimab. These receptors were taken from an adult with an advanced solid tumor such as melanoma, head and neck, liver or kidney cancer.

The chain has TRBV6-6 and TRBJ2-3, with D unclear. Germline-derived CDR1 and CDR2 are MNHNY and SVGAGI (reference sequence). The CDR3 is 12 residues long. Trimming took 8 bases from V and 0 from J, leaving 6 bases between them. The CDR3 DNA reads TGTGCCAGCGGCGAAAGCACAGATACGCAGTATTTT. Its protein is CASGESTDTQYF.

The chain combines TRBV18 with TRBJ2-5; unclear D gene. V was clipped by 1 base and J by 5 bases, with 2 bases between them. The germline V gene has CDR1 KGHSH and CDR2 LQKENI. This CDR3 contains 11 residues. The CDR3 DNA reads TGTGCCAGCTCACCACGCGAGACCCAGTACTTC. Translation gives CASSPRETQYF.